This T cell receptor (beta chain) was found in a study of blood T cells in healthy people across ages. The CDR3 extends over 16 amino acids. Germline V gene data show CDR1 as MNHEY and CDR2 as SVGEGT. V lost 7 bases and J lost 4; bases outside the gene matches: 12. The use of a sample-barcoded 5' primer and a J-beta primer mix characterized a second PCR of roughly 7 to 11 cycles. TCRdb passed the 5' RACE reads through MiXCR, listing each CDR3 protein once. The sample consists of about 620,000 distinct CDR3 sequences, roughly 20% of them appearing once. This TCR was sampled from a man between 65 and 85 years old in good health. Sequencing was done on a sample of blood. V usage is TRBV6-2 or TRBV6-3 and J usage is TRBJ2-2; 7 nucleotides line up with TRBD2. The CDR3 region is CASTNGLGLVTGELFF. CDR3 in DNA: TGTGCCAGCACAAACGGACTAGGACTGGTCACCGGGGAGCTGTTTTTT.